The 19 T cell receptor beta chains below all came from one sample that was sequenced in a study of cytomegalovirus exposure and HLA in healthy donors. The PCR made use of 60 Vbeta and 13 Jbeta primers. Measured with immunoSEQ multiplex PCR; TCRdb has only the in-frame clones, and not every one. The table has about 170,000 clones, 80% seen once; the top ten hold roughly 4.5%. The specimen sequenced was PBMCs. These TCRs come from a woman in her forties or fifties in good health and CMV-seropositive.

The chain combines TRBV4-1 with TRBJ1-4, with D perhaps matching TRBD1 (6 bases). The germline CDR1 and CDR2 sequences are MGHRA and YSYEKL. Deletions cut 5 bases from V and 0 bases from J, with 10 bases between. The length of the CDR3 is 15 residues. As DNA, the CDR3 is TGCGCCAGCAGCATCGGACAGCCAACTAATGAAAAACTGTTTTTT. Translated: CASSIGQPTNEKLFF.

With regard to this clone: At the DNA level, this CDR3 is encoded by other sequences in the same sample as well. The rearrangement uses TRBV28 and TRBJ2-3; TRBD2 aligns across 10 bases. The ends lost 6 bases at V and 5 bases at J; junction bases unmatched: 8. Germline CDR1 and CDR2: MDHEN and SYDVKM. The CDR3 covers 15 residues. CDR3 in amino acids: CASRNSGGWVDTQYF. Here the CDR3 DNA reads TGTGCCAGCAGGAATAGCGGGGGGTGGGTAGATACGCAGTATTTT.

The chain links TRBV5-1 to TRBJ1-1; the D is unclear. Trimming cost V 4 bases and J 0 bases, with 16 bases left between them. The CDR3 covers 16 residues. The V gene's germline CDR1 is SGHRS and CDR2 YFSETQ. The CDR3 nucleotides read TGCGCCAGCAGCGGAGACTCGAGTTTCATGAACACTGAAGCTTTCTTT. Translating gives CASSGDSSFMNTEAFF.

The rearrangement links TRBV5-1 to TRBJ1-1; tentative D call: TRBD1 (5 bases). The germline V gene has CDR1 SGHRS and CDR2 YFSETQ. V was pared by 6 bases and J by 4 bases, with 16 bases between. CDR3 length: 14 residues. The CDR3 is CASTTGVGGTEAFF. In nucleotides, the CDR3 is TGCGCCAGCACCACGGGGGTGGGGGGCACTGAAGCTTTCTTT.

The chain joins TRBV29-1 to TRBJ1-2, with D maybe TRBD1 (6 bases). The CDR3 contains 11 residues. The germline CDR1 and CDR2 sequences are SQVTM and ANQGSEA. V lost 4 bases and J lost 8, with 11 bases in between. In DNA, the CDR3 is TGCAGCGTTGGGGGGGGCGGGGGCTACACCTTC. This sequence encodes CSVGGGGGYTF.

The J gene is TRBJ2-5, the V gene TRBV11-2; a possible D gene is TRBD2 (6 bases). CDR3 length equals 14 residues. The ends were cut back, 7 bases at V and 5 bases at J, with 17 bases in the middle. CDR1 and CDR2 from the germline V gene are SGHAT and FQNNGV. Here the CDR3 DNA reads TGTGCCAGCACCCTTGGGGGGAGTTGGGAGACCCAGTACTTC. Translation gives CASTLGGSWETQYF.

This clone was picked up one time. This chain links TRBV19 with TRBJ2-5; weak D call: TRBD1 (5 bases). The CDR3 contains 11 residues. In germline, CDR1 is LNHDA, CDR2 SQIVND (reference sequence). V lost 9 bases and J lost 4, with 9 bases in between. CDR3 residues: CASARGETQYF. The CDR3 nucleotides are TGTGCCAGCGCAAGGGGAGAGACCCAGTACTTC.

This sequence joins TRBV5-1 and TRBJ2-1, with 8 bases fitting TRBD2. Germline V lookup: CDR1 SGHRS, CDR2 YFSETQ. The CDR3 is 17 amino acids. Trimming at V came to 4 bases and at J to 0 bases, leaving 9 bases not matched to a gene. CDR3 sequence: CASSPPSGLASYNEQFF. The CDR3 nucleotides are TGCGCCAGCAGCCCGCCTAGCGGGCTTGCCTCCTACAATGAGCAGTTCTTC.

This sequence joins TRBV5-1 and TRBJ1-4; 7 bases align to TRBD1. V dropped 5 bases and J dropped 8; count of bases not matched to a gene: 12. Germline V gene lookup returns CDR1 SGHRS and CDR2 YFSETQ. This CDR3 has 15 amino acids. CDR3 sequence (DNA): TGCGCCAGCAGGAGGCTAGGGGGCGAAAAAGAAAAACTGTTTTTT. Amino acid sequence: CASRRLGGEKEKLFF.

The rearrangement uses TRBV4-2 and TRBJ2-3; 7 bases line up with TRBD2. Germline CDR1 is LGHNA and CDR2 is YNFKEQ. This CDR3 is built from 16 residues. Trimming at V came to 0 bases and at J to 4 bases, leaving 7 bases not matched to a gene. This chain's CDR3 is CASSQDPSGGSDTQYF. CDR3 DNA: TGTGCCAGCAGCCAAGACCCTAGCGGAGGATCAGATACGCAGTATTTT.

This sequence joins TRBV7-9 and TRBJ2-7; 9 nucleotides agree with TRBD1. The CDR3 loop spans 14 amino acids. Germline lookup yields CDR1 SEHNR and CDR2 FQNEAQ (reference sequence). The trim removed 5 bases at V and 5 bases at J, leaving 7 bases unmatched. The CDR3 coding sequence is TGTGCCAGCAGCACCCCCGGGACAGGGAACGAGCAGTACTTC. Protein: CASSTPGTGNEQYF.

A note on this clone: Other nucleotide sequences in the sample specify the same CDR3. The chain recombines TRBV27 with TRBJ2-3; unclear D gene. V lost 5 bases to trimming and J lost 0 bases, with 3 bases between them. Germline V gene sequence: CDR1 MNHEY, CDR2 SMNVEV (reference sequence). The CDR3 has 12 residues. CDR3 DNA: TGTGCCAGCAGTCCTAGCACAGATACGCAGTATTTT. As protein: CASSPSTDTQYF.

V gene TRBV11-2 combines with J gene TRBJ2-5; 9 bases are a match to TRBD2. V was clipped by 1 base and J by 5 bases; unmatched bases: 5. In germline, CDR1 is SGHAT, CDR2 FQNNGV. This CDR3 is built from 15 residues. CDR3 amino acids: CASSLGREGPETQYF. The CDR3 nucleotides are TGTGCCAGCAGCTTAGGGCGGGAGGGCCCGGAGACCCAGTACTTC.

The chain is built from TRBV5-4 and TRBJ2-7; 7 bases fit TRBD2. The ends lost 2 bases at V and 2 bases at J; junction bases unmatched: 4. Per germline, CDR1 SGHNT and CDR2 YYREEE (reference sequence). The CDR3 has 14 amino acids. The CDR3, as DNA: TGTGCCAGCAGCTTACGTGGGAGGGCCTACGAGCAGTACTTC. As protein: CASSLRGRAYEQYF.

The chain employs TRBV28 and TRBJ1-4; D remains ambiguous. Germline V CDR1 and CDR2: MDHEN, SYDVKM. The CDR3 has 11 residues. The V end lost 5 bases, the J end lost 7 bases, and 5 bases lay between the germline ends. In nucleotides, the CDR3 is TGTGCCAGCAGTACATTTGAAAAACTGTTTTTT. This encodes CASSTFEKLFF.

The rearrangement uses TRBV29-1 and TRBJ1-3, with D possibly TRBD1 on 6 matching bases. V lost 6 bases to trimming and J lost 2 bases, with 14 bases between them. CDR1 and CDR2 (germline): SQVTM, ANQGSEA. The CDR3 is 14 residues long. DNA for the CDR3: TGCAGCGTCGATTTACAGGGAGCTGGAAACACCATATATTTT. Translation: CSVDLQGAGNTIYF.

The gene calls are TRBV19 and TRBJ2-3; the D gene is possibly TRBD2 (5 bases). Trimming shortened V by 10 bases and J by 5 bases, and 19 bases separated the two germline ends. Germline values: CDR1 LNHDA, CDR2 SQIVND (reference sequence). There are 14 residues in the CDR3. This chain's CDR3 is CATSVQRVGDTQYF. The CDR3 nucleotides are TGTGCCACCTCGGTCCAGAGGGTTGGAGATACGCAGTATTTT.

The CDR3 region is CASNSGDTEAFF. CDR3 nucleotides: TGTGCCAGCAATTCCGGGGACACTGAAGCTTTCTTT. V usage is TRBV28 and J usage is TRBJ1-1, with unresolved D. V lost 7 bases and J 3 bases, leaving 9 bases between the germline ends. This CDR3 has 12 amino acids. CDR1 and CDR2 from the germline V gene are MDHEN and SYDVKM. Supplemented by reference TRBV28 and TRBJ1-1, the full variable domain reads DVKVTQSSRYLVKRTGEKVFLECVQDMDHENMFWYRQDPGLGLRLIYFSYDVKMKEKGDIPEGYSVSREKKERFSLILESASTNQTSMYLCASNSGDTEAFFGQGTRLTVV.

The J gene is TRBJ1-2, the V gene TRBV30; D gene ambiguous. Germline values: CDR1 GTSNPN, CDR2 SVGIG (reference sequence). The CDR3 is 11 residues long. V dropped 2 bases and J dropped 8 bases, with 9 bases sitting between them. DNA for the CDR3: TGTGCCTGGAGTCTAGCCGTAGGCTACACCTTC. Its translation is CAWSLAVGYTF.